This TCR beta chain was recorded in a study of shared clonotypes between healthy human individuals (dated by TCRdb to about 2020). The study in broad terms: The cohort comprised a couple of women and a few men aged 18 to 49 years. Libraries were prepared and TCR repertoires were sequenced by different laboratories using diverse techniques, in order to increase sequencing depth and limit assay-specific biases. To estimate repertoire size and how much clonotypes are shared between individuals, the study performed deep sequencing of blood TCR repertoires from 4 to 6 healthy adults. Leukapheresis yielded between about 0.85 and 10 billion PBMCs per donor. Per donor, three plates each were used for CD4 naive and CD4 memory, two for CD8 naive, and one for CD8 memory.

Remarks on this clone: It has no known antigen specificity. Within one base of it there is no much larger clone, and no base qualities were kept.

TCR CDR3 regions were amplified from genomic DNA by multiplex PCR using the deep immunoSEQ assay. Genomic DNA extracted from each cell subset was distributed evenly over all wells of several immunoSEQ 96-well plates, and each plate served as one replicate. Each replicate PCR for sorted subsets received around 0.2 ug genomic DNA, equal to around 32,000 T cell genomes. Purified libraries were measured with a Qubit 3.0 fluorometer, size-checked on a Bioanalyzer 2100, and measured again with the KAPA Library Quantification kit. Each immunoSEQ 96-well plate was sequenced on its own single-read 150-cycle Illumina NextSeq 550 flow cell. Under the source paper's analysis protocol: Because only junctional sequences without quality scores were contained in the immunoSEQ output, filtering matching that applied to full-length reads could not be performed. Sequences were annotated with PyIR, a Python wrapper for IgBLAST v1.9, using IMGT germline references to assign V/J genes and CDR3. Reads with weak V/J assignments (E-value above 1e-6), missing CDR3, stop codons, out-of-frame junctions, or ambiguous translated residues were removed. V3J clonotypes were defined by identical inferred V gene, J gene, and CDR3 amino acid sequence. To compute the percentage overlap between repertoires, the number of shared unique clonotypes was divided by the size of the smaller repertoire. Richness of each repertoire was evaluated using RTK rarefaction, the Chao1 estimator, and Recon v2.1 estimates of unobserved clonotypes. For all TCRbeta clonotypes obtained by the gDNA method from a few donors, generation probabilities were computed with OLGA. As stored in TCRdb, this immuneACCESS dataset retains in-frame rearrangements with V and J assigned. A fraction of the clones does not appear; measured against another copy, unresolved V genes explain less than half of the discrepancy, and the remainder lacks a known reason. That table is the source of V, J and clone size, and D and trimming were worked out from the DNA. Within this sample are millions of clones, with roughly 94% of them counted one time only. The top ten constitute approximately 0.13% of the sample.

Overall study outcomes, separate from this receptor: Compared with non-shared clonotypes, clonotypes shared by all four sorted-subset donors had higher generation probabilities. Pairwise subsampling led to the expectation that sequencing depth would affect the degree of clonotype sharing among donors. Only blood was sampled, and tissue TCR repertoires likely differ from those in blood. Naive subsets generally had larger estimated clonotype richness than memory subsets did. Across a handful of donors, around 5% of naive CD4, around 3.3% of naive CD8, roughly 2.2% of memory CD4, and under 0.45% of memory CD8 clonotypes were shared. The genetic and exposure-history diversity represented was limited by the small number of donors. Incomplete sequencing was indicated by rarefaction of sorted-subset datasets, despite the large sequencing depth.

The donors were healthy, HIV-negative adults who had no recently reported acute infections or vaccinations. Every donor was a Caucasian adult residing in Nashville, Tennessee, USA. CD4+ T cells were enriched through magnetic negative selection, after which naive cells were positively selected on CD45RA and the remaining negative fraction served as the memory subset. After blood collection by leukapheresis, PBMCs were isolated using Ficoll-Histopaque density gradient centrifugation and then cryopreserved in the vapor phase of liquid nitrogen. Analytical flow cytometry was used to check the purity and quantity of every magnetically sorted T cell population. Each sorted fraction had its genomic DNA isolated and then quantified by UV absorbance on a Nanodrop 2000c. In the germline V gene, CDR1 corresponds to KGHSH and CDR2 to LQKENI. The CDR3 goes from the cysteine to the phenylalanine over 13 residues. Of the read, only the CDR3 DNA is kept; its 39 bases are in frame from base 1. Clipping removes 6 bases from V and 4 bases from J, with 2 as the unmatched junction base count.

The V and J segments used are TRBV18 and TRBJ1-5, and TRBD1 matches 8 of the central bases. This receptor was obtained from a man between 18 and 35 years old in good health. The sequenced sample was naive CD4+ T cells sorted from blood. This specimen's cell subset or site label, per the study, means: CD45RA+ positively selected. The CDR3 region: CASSGTGNQPQHF. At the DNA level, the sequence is TGTGCCAGCTCTGGGACAGGTAATCAGCCCCAGCATTTT.